The present T cell receptor beta chain was sequenced within a study of response to subunit inactivated influenza vaccine. Study conclusions and caveats: That few new T cells are recruited by each seasonal influenza vaccination was the authors' suggestion.

TCRdb analysed the RT-PCR reads with MiXCR anew, one entry per CDR3 protein. The table shows hundreds of thousands of distinct CDR3 sequences, with around 13% occurring only once. This clonotype was seen more than once but under ten times. The antigen is unknown. Germline V gene sequence: CDR1 MDHEN, CDR2 SYDVKM. The junction had 12 bases not matched to a gene; V was cut back by 5 bases and J by 0 bases. This CDR3 comprises 18 residues. The material sequenced was PBMCs from blood, taken 14 to 15 days before vaccination. The sequence came from a man over 45 who received an inactivated influenza vaccine. The rearrangement joins TRBV28 to TRBJ2-4; 8 bases map to TRBD1. The CDR3 nucleotides are TGTGCCAGCAGTAGCACGCCGGACAGGGCATTAGCCAAAAACATTCAGTACTTC. This codes for CASSSTPDRALAKNIQYF. The variable domain in full, completed from reference TRBV28 and TRBJ2-4, reads DVKVTQSSRYLVKRTGEKVFLECVQDMDHENMFWYRQDPGLGLRLIYFSYDVKMKEKGDIPEGYSVSREKKERFSLILESASTNQTSMYLCASSSTPDRALAKNIQYFGAGTRLSVL.